This T cell receptor (beta chain) was retrieved from a study of blood T cell repertoires in COVID-19. Background on the study: Acute and convalescent COVID-19 specimens originated in the United States, Italy and Spain. PBMCs, B-cell-depleted T cells, or T cells were the source of the cDNA or gDNA that made up the material.

Per the study methods: Reference gene primer amplification gave estimated nucleated cell counts. Sequenced by immunoSEQ multiplex PCR; TCRdb stores in-frame clones only, minus some. D and trimming come from the DNA, and the V and J calls and clone size come from that table. Among roughly 67,000 clones listed, just over 85% were seen once. Germline V lookup: CDR1 MDHEN, CDR2 SYDVKM. The ends lost 6 bases at V and 3 bases at J; junction bases unmatched: 10. The CDR3 covers 16 residues. The sample taken for sequencing was peripheral blood. This chain connects TRBV28 to TRBJ2-2; TRBD1 agrees at 7 bases. This receptor was taken from a man aged 50 or older with acute or convalescent COVID-19. The CDR3: CASRVDRAWDTGELFF. For the CDR3, the DNA is TGTGCCAGCAGAGTAGACAGGGCCTGGGACACCGGGGAGCTGTTTTTT.